This TCR beta chain is from a study of blood T cell repertoires in COVID-19. Study overall: Samples taken during acute and convalescent COVID-19 were collected in the United States, Italy and Spain. The analysed material was cDNA or gDNA that came from T cells, B-cell-depleted T cells, or PBMCs.

CDR3 length equals 14 residues. CDR1 is SGHAT, CDR2 FQNNGV, per germline. The V segment lost 5 bases and the J segment 5 bases; nucleotides outside the gene matches: 6. Measured with immunoSEQ multiplex PCR; TCRdb has only the in-frame clones, and not every one. This sample has 15,000 to 20,000 clones, with about 90% found just once. The chain couples TRBV11-2 to TRBJ2-5; 9 nucleotides line up with TRBD1. This clonotype was obtained from a man between 60 and 75 years old with active COVID-19. Specimen: peripheral blood. In nucleotides, the CDR3 is TGTGCCAGCAGCGGCACAGGGGGCTTTGAGACCCAGTACTTC. It yields the protein CASSGTGGFETQYF.